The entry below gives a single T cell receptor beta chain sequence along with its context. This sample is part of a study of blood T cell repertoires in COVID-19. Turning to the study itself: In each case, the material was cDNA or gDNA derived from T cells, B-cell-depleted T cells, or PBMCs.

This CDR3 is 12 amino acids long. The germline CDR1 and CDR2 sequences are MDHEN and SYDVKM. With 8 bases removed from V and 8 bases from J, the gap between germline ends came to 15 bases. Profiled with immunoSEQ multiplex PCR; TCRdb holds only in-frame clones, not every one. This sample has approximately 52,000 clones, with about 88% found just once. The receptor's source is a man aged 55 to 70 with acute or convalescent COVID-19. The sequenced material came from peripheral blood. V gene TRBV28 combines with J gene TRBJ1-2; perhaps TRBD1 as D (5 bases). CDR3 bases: TGTGCCAGCGGAGCAGGGTTCAACGGCTACACCTTC. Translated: CASGAGFNGYTF.